The T cell receptor (beta chain) under discussion was sequenced for a study of blood T cell repertoires in COVID-19. Background on the study: T cells, B-cell-depleted T cells, or PBMCs supplied cDNA or gDNA.

The CDR3 contains 14 residues. Deletions cut 4 bases from V and 2 bases from J, with 12 bases between. Looked up from germline, CDR1 is MNHEY and CDR2 is SMNVEV (reference sequence). Sequenced by immunoSEQ multiplex PCR; TCRdb stores in-frame clones only, minus some. The sample lists under 150,000 clones, about four fifths occurring once. V usage is TRBV27 and J usage is TRBJ2-7, with a weak D call TRBD1 (5 bases). The sequence was obtained from a human donor with acute or convalescent COVID-19. The donor label of this sample is uncertain. The sequencing input was peripheral blood. This chain's CDR3 is CASSYLRDTYEQYF. The CDR3 DNA follows: TGTGCCAGCAGTTACCTCAGGGATACCTACGAGCAGTACTTC.